This TCR beta chain originates from a study of neurological immune-mediated disorders. The time point denotes: longitudinal time-point 3. The unsorted libraries had their origin in 2 million PBMCs stored at -80 C. This clonotype was detected many times. With 10-nucleotide random UMIs included, cDNA was synthesized by 5'RACE. TCRdb itself ran the 5' RACE reads through MiXCR, one entry per CDR3 protein. The table records roughly 50,000 distinct CDR3 sequences, roughly 13% of them present only once. Trimming cost V 7 bases and J 5 bases, with 18 bases left between them. The CDR3 consists of 14 residues. Germline lookup yields CDR1 MNHNY and CDR2 SVGAGI (reference sequence).

The chain joins TRBV6-6 to TRBJ2-7; the D gene could be TRBD1 or TRBD2 (5 bases each). The TCR comes from a male donor with HTLV-1-associated myelopathy (HAM/TSP). Specimen: PBMCs. The CDR3 DNA sequence: TGTGCCAGCACTTCGGGACCTTCGAGGGACGAGCAGTACTTC. Protein sequence: CASTSGPSRDEQYF.